The 23 T cell receptor beta chains listed next were all sequenced from one sample in a study of blood T cell repertoires in COVID-19. Libraries were prepared by immunoSEQ multiplex PCR; TCRdb keeps only in-frame clonotypes and omits some of them. This sample yields around 94,000 clones, of which roughly four fifths are seen a single time; 9.9% belongs to the top ten. Input material: peripheral blood. Receptors originate from a middle-aged man with active or convalescent COVID-19.

The chain employs TRBV10-2 and TRBJ2-1, with D unresolved. The CDR3 totals 11 residues. Trimming removed 1 base from V and 10 bases from J, with 5 bases in between. The germline V gene encodes CDR1 WSHSY and CDR2 SAAADI. CDR3 residues: CASSELREQFF. The CDR3 DNA reads TGCGCCAGCAGTGAGTTGAGGGAGCAGTTCTTC.

V is TRBV12-5 and J is TRBJ1-5; TRBD1 matches at 9 bases. The V segment lost 0 bases and the J segment 0 bases; nucleotides outside the gene matches: 15. The CDR3 has 21 residues. From germline, CDR1 is LGHNT and CDR2 FRNRAP. The CDR3 sequence is CASGLVLGTGKGKYSNQPQHF. Written as DNA, the CDR3 is TGTGCTAGTGGTTTGGTGTTAGGGACAGGGAAGGGGAAATATAGCAATCAGCCCCAGCATTTT.

The chain couples TRBV7-9 to TRBJ2-1, with TRBD2 as a possible D gene (5 bases). Germline CDR1 reads SEHNR; CDR2 reads FQNEAQ (reference sequence). The CDR3 is made up of 11 amino acids. V lost 2 bases to trimming and J lost 10 bases, with 6 bases between them. The CDR3 sequence is CASSLTGEQFF. CDR3 nucleotide sequence: TGTGCCAGCAGCTTAACGGGAGAGCAGTTCTTC. Variable domain in full (rest from reference TRBV7-9 and TRBJ2-1): DTGVSQNPRHKITKRGQNVTFRCDPISEHNRLYWYRQTLGQGPEFLTYFQNEAQLEKSRLLSDRFSAERPKGSFSTLEIQRTEQGDSAMYLCASSLTGEQFFGPGTRLTVL.

As concerns this clone: The junction differs from germline at one of its ends, possibly a read error. This chain connects TRBV6-2 or TRBV6-3 to TRBJ2-7; D uncertain. This CDR3 spans 12 amino acids. CDR1 MNHEY and CDR2 SVGEGT come from the germline V gene. The CDR3 DNA reads as TGTGCCAGCAGTGACTCCTTCTACGAGCAGTACTTC. This sequence encodes CASSDSFYEQYF.

The chain carries TRBV27 and TRBJ2-1, with 8 bases that match TRBD2. Germline lookup yields CDR1 MNHEY and CDR2 SMNVEV (reference sequence). Trimming took 3 bases from V and 9 from J; bases not matched to a gene: 16. The CDR3 extends over 17 amino acids. CDR3 nucleotides: TGTGCCAGCAGTTTCCAAAGACTAGCGATCTCCGGGGGTGAGCAGTTCTTC. Its protein is CASSFQRLAISGGEQFF.

This clone came up once. The chain combines TRBV6-5 with TRBJ2-7, with TRBD1 matching 9 bases. CDR1 and CDR2 from the germline V gene are MNHEY and SVGAGI. The junction had 9 bases not matched to a gene; V was cut back by 7 bases and J by 2 bases. The CDR3 length is 15 residues. This CDR3 reads CASTTGTGFTYEQYF. The DNA of the CDR3 is TGTGCCAGCACCACCGGGACAGGGTTTACCTACGAGCAGTACTTC.

The chain carries TRBV3-1 (or the pseudogene TRBV3-2) and TRBJ2-1; D not resolved. The V end was cut by 1 base, the J end by 6 bases, with 10 bases between. The germline V gene encodes CDR1 LGHDT and CDR2 YNNKEL (reference sequence). The CDR3 loop spans 14 amino acids. The CDR3 nucleotides read TGTGCCAGCAGCCAAGGCCGAAACGGCAATGAGCAGTTCTTC. Protein: CASSQGRNGNEQFF.

This chain connects TRBV19 to TRBJ1-5; D is possibly TRBD1 (5 bases). Germline CDR1 and CDR2: LNHDA and SQIVND (reference sequence). The length of the CDR3 is 14 residues. Trimming pared 3 bases from V and 5 bases from J, leaving 11 bases between. CDR3 sequence: CASSIDSGYQPQHF. CDR3 coding DNA: TGTGCCAGTAGTATTGACAGTGGGTATCAGCCCCAGCATTTT.

The rearrangement links TRBV3-1 (or the pseudogene TRBV3-2) to TRBJ1-5; 12 bases are a match to TRBD1. There are 14 residues in the CDR3. Per germline, CDR1 LGHDT and CDR2 YNNKEL (reference sequence). Germline trimming cut 3 bases from V and 7 bases from J; bases unmatched to any gene: 1. This CDR3 reads CASSQGQGAQPQHF. CDR3 sequence (DNA): TGTGCCAGCAGCCAGGGACAGGGGGCCCAGCCCCAGCATTTT.

The rearrangement joins TRBV11-2 to TRBJ1-6; tentative D call: TRBD1 (6 bases). Germline CDR1 reads SGHAT; CDR2 reads FQNNGV. There are 15 residues in the CDR3. V was cut by 4 bases and J by 11 bases, with 18 bases left in between. The CDR3 sequence: CASSSPTGLSPPLHF. Here the CDR3 DNA reads TGTGCCAGCAGCTCCCCCACAGGGTTGAGCCCACCCCTCCACTTT.

The J gene is TRBJ1-2, the V gene TRBV30, with D unresolved. V lost 0 bases, J lost 6 bases, and 11 bases lay in between. The CDR3 is made up of 13 amino acids. Germline-derived CDR1 and CDR2 are GTSNPN and SVGIG (reference sequence). The CDR3 reads CAWSVGQRDGYTF. CDR3 sequence (DNA): TGTGCCTGGAGTGTTGGGCAGAGAGATGGCTACACCTTC.

V is TRBV14 and J is TRBJ1-2; 8 positions match TRBD1. The CDR3 runs 15 residues. Germline V gives CDR1 SGHDN, CDR2 FVKESK. V trimming: 1 base; J trimming: 7 bases; junction bases outside the gene matches: 8. The CDR3 sequence: CASSQGTGGGRGYTF. The CDR3 DNA follows: TGTGCCAGCAGCCAAGGAACAGGGGGTGGTCGTGGCTACACCTTC.

The V call is TRBV5-1, the J call TRBJ1-3; D may be TRBD1 (5 bases). V gave up 4 bases and J gave up 2 bases, with 10 bases separating them. Germline loops: CDR1 SGHRS, CDR2 YFSETQ. The CDR3 is 14 residues long. The CDR3: CASSTREAGNTIYF. Written as DNA, the CDR3 is TGCGCCAGCAGCACCAGGGAGGCTGGAAACACCATATATTTT.

The CDR3 DNA sequence: TGTGCCATCAGTGAAAAGGGGTTCGAGCAGTACTTC. This sequence encodes CAISEKGFEQYF. The rearrangement uses TRBV10-3 and TRBJ2-7, with D perhaps matching TRBD1 (5 bases). V was cut by 3 bases and J by 6 bases, with 9 bases left in between. Germline CDR1 and CDR2: ENHRY and SYGVKD. The CDR3 length is 12 residues.

V and J are TRBV9 and TRBJ2-1; D may be TRBD1 (5 bases). The germline V gene encodes CDR1 SGDLS and CDR2 YYNGEE. Trimming removed 0 bases at V and 5 bases at J, with 15 bases between. The CDR3 has 16 amino acids. The CDR3 DNA sequence: TGTGCCAGCAGCGTAGGTCCGGACATGGGGCACAATGAGCAGTTCTTC. The encoded protein is CASSVGPDMGHNEQFF.

The chain combines TRBV10-2 with TRBJ2-5; the D gene is possibly TRBD2 (5 bases). Germline V lookup: CDR1 WSHSY, CDR2 SAAADI. The length of the CDR3 is 17 residues. Trimming stripped 3 bases from V and 5 bases from J, with 22 bases between. The CDR3 loop reads CASSEGTGIGIAETQYF. The DNA for the CDR3 is TGCGCCAGCAGTGAAGGAACGGGGATAGGGATAGCGGAGACCCAGTACTTC.

The chain has TRBV10-3 and TRBJ2-5, with 14 bases aligning to TRBD2. V lost 6 bases and J lost 3; bases outside the gene matches: 6. CDR3 length equals 16 residues. CDR1 and CDR2 from the germline V gene are ENHRY and SYGVKD. The CDR3 bases are TGTGCCATCAGACGCGGACTAGCGGGGGGAGAAGAGACCCAGTACTTC. It is translated as CAIRRGLAGGEETQYF.

The table lists this clone with a count of one. The chain links TRBV14 to TRBJ2-2, with TRBD2 identical over 7 bases. CDR3 length equals 13 residues. CDR1 is SGHDN, CDR2 FVKESK, per germline. After removal of 4 bases from V and 5 bases from J, the junction contained 1 base not matched to a gene. The CDR3 protein is CASSRGGTGELFF. In DNA form, the CDR3 reads TGTGCCAGCAGCCGGGGGGGAACCGGGGAGCTGTTTTTT. The whole variable domain, remainder taken from reference TRBV14 and TRBJ2-2, is EAGVTQFPSHSVIEKGQTVTLRCDPISGHDNLYWYRRVMGKEIKFLLHFVKESKQDESGMPNNRFLAERTGGTYSTLKVQPAELEDSGVYFCASSRGGTGELFFGEGSRLTVL.

The chain links TRBV27 to TRBJ2-7; TRBD2 agrees at 8 bases. This CDR3 spans 16 amino acids. J gave up 0 bases and V 6 bases, and 10 bases lay outside the gene matches. From germline, CDR1 is MNHEY and CDR2 SMNVEV (reference sequence). This CDR3 reads CASSPQGLAGSYEQYF. In DNA, the CDR3 is TGTGCCAGCAGCCCGCAAGGCCTAGCGGGCTCCTACGAGCAGTACTTC.

V and J are TRBV3-1 (or the pseudogene TRBV3-2) and TRBJ2-5; 11 bases match TRBD2. Trimming cost V 1 base and J 5 bases; bases outside gene matches: 15. This CDR3 has 19 residues. Germline V gene sequence: CDR1 LGHDT, CDR2 YNNKEL (reference sequence). The CDR3 sequence is CASSQVYPSGGSRGETQYF. CDR3 DNA sequence: TGTGCCAGCAGCCAAGTCTACCCTAGCGGGGGGTCTAGAGGGGAGACCCAGTACTTC.

The chain is built from TRBV2 and TRBJ1-5; TRBD1 matches at 7 bases. The CDR3 has 16 residues. Germline values: CDR1 SNHLY, CDR2 FYNNEI. Unmatched junction bases numbered 9, after V lost 7 bases and J lost 0 bases. This CDR3 is CASTSTGEASNQPQHF. As DNA, the CDR3 is TGTGCCAGCACTTCCACAGGGGAGGCTAGCAATCAGCCCCAGCATTTT.

The genes are TRBV7-2 and TRBJ1-5; no reliable D call. Germline V gene sequence: CDR1 SGHTA, CDR2 FQGNSA. The V and J ends lost 2 bases and 3 bases respectively, with 11 bases between them. The length of the CDR3 is 15 residues. CDR3 DNA: TGTGCCAGCAGCTTAATGACAACCAACAATCAGCCCCAGCATTTT. Protein sequence: CASSLMTTNNQPQHF. Supplemented by reference TRBV7-2 and TRBJ1-5, the full variable domain reads GAGVSQSPSNKVTEKGKDVELRCDPISGHTALYWYRQSLGQGLEFLIYFQGNSAPDKSGLPSDRFSAERTGGSVSTLTIQRTQQEDSAVYLCASSLMTTNNQPQHFGDGTRLSIL.

The chain uses TRBV2 and TRBJ1-4, with a possible D match to TRBD1 (5 bases). Germline CDR1 reads SNHLY; CDR2 reads FYNNEI. V was pared by 6 bases and J by 0 bases, with 14 bases between. The CDR3 contains 16 residues. The CDR3 sequence is CASRGTRFATNEKLFF. The CDR3 DNA sequence: TGTGCCAGCAGGGGGACTAGATTTGCAACTAATGAAAAACTGTTTTTT.